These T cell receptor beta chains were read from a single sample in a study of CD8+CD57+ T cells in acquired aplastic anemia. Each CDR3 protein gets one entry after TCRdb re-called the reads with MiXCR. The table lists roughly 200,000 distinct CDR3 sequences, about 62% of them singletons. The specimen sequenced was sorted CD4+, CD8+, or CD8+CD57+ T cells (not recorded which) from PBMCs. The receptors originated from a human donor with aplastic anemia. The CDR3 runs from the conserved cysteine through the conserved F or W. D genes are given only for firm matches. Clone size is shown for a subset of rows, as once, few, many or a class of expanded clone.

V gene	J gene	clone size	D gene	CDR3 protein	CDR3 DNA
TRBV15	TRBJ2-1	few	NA	CATSREGEPYNEQFF	TGTGCCACCAGCAGAGAAGGAGAGCCCTACAATGAGCAGTTCTTC
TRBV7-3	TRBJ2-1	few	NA	CASSVTREDEQFF	TGTGCCAGCAGCGTAACTAGGGAGGATGAGCAGTTCTTC
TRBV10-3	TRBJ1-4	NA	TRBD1	CAIRGDSNEKLFF	TGTGCCATCAGGGGGGACAGTAATGAAAAACTGTTTTTT
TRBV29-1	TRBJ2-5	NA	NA	CSVVRGANQYF	TGCAGCGTTGTACGGGGGGCCAACCAGTACTTC
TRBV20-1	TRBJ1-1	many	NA	CSAPYMNTEAFF	TGCAGTGCTCCATATATGAACACTGAAGCTTTCTTT
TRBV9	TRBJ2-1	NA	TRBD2	CASSVVAGVYNEQFF	TGTGCCAGCAGCGTAGTAGCGGGGGTCTACAATGAGCAGTTCTTC
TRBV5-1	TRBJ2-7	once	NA	CASRSTPSSTYEQYF	TGCGCCAGCAGGTCTACCCCGAGTTCAACCTACGAGCAGTACTTC
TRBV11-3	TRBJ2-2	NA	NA	CASSVRDSGELFF	TGTGCCAGCAGCGTAAGAGATAGTGGAGAGCTGTTTTTT
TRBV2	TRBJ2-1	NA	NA	CASGFDEQFF	TGTGCCAGCGGTTTCGATGAGCAGTTCTTC
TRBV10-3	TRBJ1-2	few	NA	CAILEGYGYTF	TGTGCCATCCTTGAGGGATATGGCTACACCTTC
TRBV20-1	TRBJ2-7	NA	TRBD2	CSARGSGVEQYF	TGCAGTGCTAGGGGTAGCGGGGTCGAGCAGTACTTC
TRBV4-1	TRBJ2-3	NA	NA	CASSQPDLDRADTQYF	TGCGCCAGCAGCCAACCTGATTTGGACCGGGCAGATACGCAGTATTTT
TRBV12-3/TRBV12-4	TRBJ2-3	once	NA	CASSFVSSTDTQYF	TGTGCCAGCAGTTTCGTTAGTTCCACAGATACGCAGTATTTT
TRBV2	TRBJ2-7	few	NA	CASRGTGQYF	TGTGCCAGCAGGGGAACGGGGCAGTACTTC
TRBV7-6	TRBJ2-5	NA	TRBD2	CASSLASSGRWETQYF	TGTGCCAGCAGCTTAGCGAGCAGCGGGAGGTGGGAGACCCAGTACTTC
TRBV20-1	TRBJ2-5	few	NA	CSARDEEGAKTQYF	TGCAGTGCTAGAGATGAGGAGGGGGCGAAGACCCAGTACTTC
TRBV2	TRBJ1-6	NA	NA	CASSLDSHNSPLHF	TGTGCCAGCAGTCTCGACAGCCATAATTCACCCCTCCACTTT
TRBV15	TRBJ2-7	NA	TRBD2	CATSRDPGAGYKQYF	TGTGCCACCAGCAGAGACCCGGGAGCGGGATACAAGCAGTACTTC
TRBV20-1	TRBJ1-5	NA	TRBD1	CSAQDRAQGSNQPQHF	TGCAGTGCACAGGACAGGGCCCAGGGGAGCAATCAGCCCCAGCATTTT
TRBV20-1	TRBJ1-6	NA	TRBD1	CSAQRAGLTGVSSPLHF	TGCAGTGCTCAGAGGGCGGGTTTAACAGGGGTTAGTTCACCCCTCCACTTT
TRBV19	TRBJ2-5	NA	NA	CASSTGQSSGETQYF	TGTGCCAGTAGTACCGGACAGAGTAGCGGAGAGACCCAGTACTTC
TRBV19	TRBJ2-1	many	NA	CASSIARYNEQFF	TGTGCCAGTAGTATCGCCCGTTACAATGAGCAGTTCTTC
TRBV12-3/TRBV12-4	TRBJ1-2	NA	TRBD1	CASSPRDRTNYGYTF	TGTGCCAGCAGTCCGCGGGACAGAACTAACTATGGCTACACCTTC